These T cell receptor beta chains were read from a single sample in a study of blood T cell repertoires in COVID-19. Libraries were prepared by immunoSEQ multiplex PCR; TCRdb keeps only in-frame clonotypes and omits some of them. The table shows roughly 220,000 clones, with about 79% occurring only once. Material for sequencing was peripheral blood. These TCRs come from a woman between 40 and 50 years old who had recovered from COVID-19. Each CDR3 is given with its conserved first and last residue. Each record gives: V gene, J gene, CDR3 protein.

TRBV7-2	TRBJ2-5	CASSLGTGKKTQYF
TRBV11-2	TRBJ2-1	CASSLGEDNEQFF
TRBV25-1	TRBJ1-2	CASSESGLDGYTF
TRBV19	TRBJ2-7	CASMGQGGYEQYF
TRBV27	TRBJ2-7	CASSPWTGSEQYF
TRBV3-1/TRBV3-2	TRBJ2-4	CASSQDRSSWKNIQYF
TRBV30	TRBJ1-1	CAWSVQGDTEAFF
TRBV19	TRBJ2-5	CASGALAGGQETQYF
TRBV6-5	TRBJ1-3	CASGTAGNTIYF
TRBV3-1/TRBV3-2	TRBJ1-2	CASSQVGTGGDGYTF
TRBV9	TRBJ1-4	CASSVEGDEKLFF
TRBV11-2	TRBJ2-3	CASSLDRDTQYF
TRBV3-1/TRBV3-2	TRBJ1-5	CASSQAGTSDQPQHF
TRBV3-1/TRBV3-2	TRBJ2-3	CASSQDPAGGLDTQYF
TRBV18	TRBJ2-1	CASSARQVSNEQFF
TRBV7-3	TRBJ2-5	CASSSGGADPETQYF
TRBV15	TRBJ2-4	CATTTGGAKNIQYF
TRBV7-9	TRBJ2-7	CASSLAGGSAYEQYF